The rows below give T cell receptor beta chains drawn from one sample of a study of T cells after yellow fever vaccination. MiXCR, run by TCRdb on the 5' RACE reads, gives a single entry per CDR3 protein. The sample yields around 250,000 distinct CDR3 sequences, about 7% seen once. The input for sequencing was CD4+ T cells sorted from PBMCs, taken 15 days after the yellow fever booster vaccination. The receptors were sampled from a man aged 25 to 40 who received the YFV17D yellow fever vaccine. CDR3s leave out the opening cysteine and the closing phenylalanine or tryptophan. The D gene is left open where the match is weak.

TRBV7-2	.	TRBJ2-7	ASSPARGGYEQY
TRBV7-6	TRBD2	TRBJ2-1	ASSSQREGHEQF
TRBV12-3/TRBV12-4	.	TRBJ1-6	ASTRAGSLH
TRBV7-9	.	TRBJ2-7	ASSQFAEQY
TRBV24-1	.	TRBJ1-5	ATRGGHGNQPQH
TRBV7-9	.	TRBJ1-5	ASSFVGDQPQH
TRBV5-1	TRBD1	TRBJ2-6	ASSGTGEEFWGFGANVLT
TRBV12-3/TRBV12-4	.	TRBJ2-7	ASSPGREQY
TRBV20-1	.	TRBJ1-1	SAPSGWGGPEAF
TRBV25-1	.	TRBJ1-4	ASSIKEKLF
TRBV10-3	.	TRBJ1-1	AITATQLGNTEAF
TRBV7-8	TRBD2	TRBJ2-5	ASSSGGTSGSWWGETQY
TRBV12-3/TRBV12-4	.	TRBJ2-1	ASSSGVEQF
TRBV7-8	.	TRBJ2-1	ASSLDQRRQF
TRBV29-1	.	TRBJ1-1	SVTRGNTEAF
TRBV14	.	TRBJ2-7	ASSQRQVATYEQY
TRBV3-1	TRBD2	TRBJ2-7	ASSLLAGARLEQY
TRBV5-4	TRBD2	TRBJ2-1	ATQNGLAGNYNEQF
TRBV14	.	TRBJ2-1	ASSPGITSRYNEQF
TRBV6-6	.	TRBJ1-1	ASTEAFRAF
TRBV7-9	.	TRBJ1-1	ASSLSAMNTEAF
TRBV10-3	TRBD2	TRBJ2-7	AISGGTSGSSYEQY
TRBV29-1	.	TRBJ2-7	SVRSGTPYEQY
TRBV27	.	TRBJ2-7	ASSQGWGYEQY
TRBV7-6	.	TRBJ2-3	ASSLLGGVTDTQY
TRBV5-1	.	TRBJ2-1	ASSLVANSYNEQF
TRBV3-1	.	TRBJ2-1	ASSPLTGHRGHYNEQF
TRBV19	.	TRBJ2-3	ASSMARTDTQY
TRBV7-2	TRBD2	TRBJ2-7	ASSLSGRRYEQY
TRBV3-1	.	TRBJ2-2	ASSQAPGEGAGELF
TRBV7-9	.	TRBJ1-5	ASGVGGSSNQPQH
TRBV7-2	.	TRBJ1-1	ASRPRGGNTEAF
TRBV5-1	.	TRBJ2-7	ASSLSIGQNYEQY
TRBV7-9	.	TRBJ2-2	ASSHDRSGELF